These 15 T cell receptor beta chains originate from one sample sequenced in a study of T cells in localized non-small cell lung cancer. The data were produced by immunoSEQ multiplex PCR, yet TCRdb's version contains in-frame clones alone and is incomplete. The data contain about 33,000 clones, 80% of them singletons. The input for sequencing was peripheral blood, taken before any cancer treatment. Receptors were obtained from an older male donor with stage III squamous cell lung carcinoma.

The chain is built from TRBV25-1 and TRBJ1-5; TRBD1 is a possible D gene (5 bases). The germline gives CDR1 MGHDK, CDR2 SYGVNS. The CDR3 has 12 amino acids. The germline V and J ends were trimmed by 5 bases and 7 bases, with 9 bases remaining between them. The CDR3, as DNA: TGTGCCAGCAGTTGGGGGAACCAGCCCCAGCATTTT. Amino acid sequence: CASSWGNQPQHF. The full variable domain, its missing parts supplied by reference TRBV25-1 and TRBJ1-5, is EADIYQTPRYLVIGTGKKITLECSQTMGHDKMYWYQQDPGMELHLIHYSYGVNSTEKGDLSSESTVSRIRTEHFPLTLESARPSHTSQYLCASSWGNQPQHFGDGTRLSIL.

This clone was counted a few times. This chain joins TRBV28 and TRBJ1-2, with D possibly TRBD1 on 6 matching bases. The germline CDR1 and CDR2 sequences are MDHEN and SYDVKM. The length of the CDR3 is 17 residues. The ends were cut back, 6 bases at V and 4 bases at J, with 24 bases in the middle. The CDR3 loop is CASRQFSPPDSFYGYTF. The CDR3 bases are TGTGCCAGCAGACAGTTTAGCCCACCGGACAGCTTCTATGGCTACACCTTC.

CDR3 sequence (DNA): TGCGCCAGCAGCTTGGGGTTTTCAGGGACAGGGACAGATACGCAGTATTTT. The encoded protein is CASSLGFSGTGTDTQYF. The rearrangement uses TRBV5-1 and TRBJ2-3, with 9 bases identical to TRBD1. The CDR3 loop spans 17 amino acids. V dropped 0 bases and J dropped 3; count of bases not matched to a gene: 8. Germline V gene data show CDR1 as SGHRS and CDR2 as YFSETQ. Supplemented by reference TRBV5-1 and TRBJ2-3, the full variable domain reads KAGVTQTPRYLIKTRGQQVTLSCSPISGHRSVSWYQQTPGQGLQFLFEYFSETQRNKGNFPGRFSGRQFSNSRSEMNVSTLELGDSALYLCASSLGFSGTGTDTQYFGPGTRLTVL.

The chain joins TRBV16 to TRBJ1-2; TRBD1 is a possible D gene (6 bases). CDR3 length: 14 amino acids. The V and J ends lost 0 bases and 8 bases respectively, with 13 bases between them. Germline values: CDR1 KGHSY, CDR2 FQNENV. As DNA, the CDR3 is TGTGCCAGCAGCCAATCGCAGGGGCCCGTAGGCTACACCTTC. Amino acid sequence: CASSQSQGPVGYTF.

This clone was detected once. CDR3 in DNA: TGTGCTAGTGGTTACGACACTTTTGAGCAGTTCTTC. This encodes CASGYDTFEQFF. V usage is TRBV12-5 and J usage is TRBJ2-1; D remains ambiguous. The V gene's germline CDR1 is LGHNT and CDR2 FRNRAP. The CDR3 has 12 amino acids. Deletions cut 4 bases from V and 9 bases from J, with 10 bases between.

This sequence joins TRBV5-5 and TRBJ2-3; no reliable D call. The germline V gene has CDR1 SGHKS and CDR2 YYEKEE (reference sequence). V lost 6 bases and J lost 2, with 16 bases in between. The length of the CDR3 is 15 residues. The CDR3 sequence: CASTQDGRFTDTQYF. In nucleotides, the CDR3 is TGTGCCAGCACCCAAGACGGACGATTCACAGATACGCAGTATTTT. Complete variable domain (other parts from reference TRBV5-5 and TRBJ2-3): DAGVTQSPTHLIKTRGQQVTLRCSPISGHKSVSWYQQVLGQGPQFIFQYYEKEERGRGNFPDRFSARQFPNYSSELNVNALLLGDSALYLCASTQDGRFTDTQYFGPGTRLTVL.

The chain employs TRBV4-3 and TRBJ1-2; D might be TRBD1 (6 bases). Germline CDR1 reads LGHNA; CDR2 reads YSLEER. Trimming took off 0 bases at V and 4 bases at J, with 12 bases between the two ends. The CDR3 has 15 residues. CDR3 sequence (DNA): TGCGCCAGCAGCCAAGAACTACAGGGTCTCTATGGCTACACCTTC. Encoded protein: CASSQELQGLYGYTF.

In this sample, this clone turned up a few times. This rearrangement joins TRBV25-1 to TRBJ1-1; 8 bases agree with TRBD1. The CDR3 has 13 residues. CDR1 and CDR2 (germline): MGHDK, SYGVNS. The junction had 2 bases not matched to a gene; V was cut back by 6 bases and J by 2 bases. CDR3 residues: CASRDRVNTEAFF. As DNA, the CDR3 is TGTGCCAGCAGGGACAGGGTTAACACTGAAGCTTTCTTT.

The chain combines TRBV7-9 with TRBJ1-6, with a tentative D call TRBD1 (6 bases). Germline CDR1 is SEHNR and CDR2 is FQNEAQ (reference sequence). The CDR3 loop spans 15 amino acids. V was pared by 3 bases and J by 10 bases, with 16 bases between. CDR3 coding DNA: TGTGCCAGCAGCTTCTCGGACAGAATAAGCTCACCCCTCCACTTT. This gives the protein CASSFSDRISSPLHF.

This clone was counted a single time. This chain uses TRBV7-9 with TRBJ2-1; TRBD2 matches at 15 bases. The V gene end was trimmed by 7 bases and the J gene end by 7 bases; junction bases not matched to a gene: 5. In germline, CDR1 is SEHNR, CDR2 FQNEAQ (reference sequence). The CDR3 covers 15 residues. The chain's CDR3 is CASTTGTSGRNEQFF. As DNA, the CDR3 is TGTGCCAGCACCACCGGGACTAGCGGGAGGAATGAGCAGTTCTTC.

This clone has only one observation. The V call is TRBV5-1, the J call TRBJ1-3; maybe TRBD1 (5 bases). Trimming took 3 bases from V and 7 from J, leaving 20 bases between them. CDR1 is SGHRS and CDR2 is YFSETQ in the germline V gene. This CDR3 region has 16 residues. The CDR3 here is CASSSSPGTAGNTIYF. For the CDR3, the DNA is TGCGCCAGCAGCTCCTCGCCCGGGACCGCAGGGAACACCATATATTTT. Full variable domain (missing parts from reference TRBV5-1 and TRBJ1-3): KAGVTQTPRYLIKTRGQQVTLSCSPISGHRSVSWYQQTPGQGLQFLFEYFSETQRNKGNFPGRFSGRQFSNSRSEMNVSTLELGDSALYLCASSSSPGTAGNTIYFGEGSWLTVV.

Only one count was recorded for this clone. The chain combines TRBV7-3 with TRBJ2-1; 8 bases are a match to TRBD2. The J segment lost 6 bases and the V segment lost 1 base, leaving 2 bases of the junction unmatched. The germline gives CDR1 SGHTA, CDR2 FQGTGA. The CDR3 spans 14 residues. The CDR3 protein is CASSLIAGTNEQFF. In DNA form, the CDR3 reads TGTGCCAGCAGCTTAATAGCGGGAACCAATGAGCAGTTCTTC.

This clone has more than one count but fewer than ten. The chain employs TRBV7-7 and TRBJ2-7, with unresolved D. The CDR3 runs 14 residues. V was clipped by 0 bases and J by 1 base, with 7 bases between them. Germline V gene lookup returns CDR1 SSHAT and CDR2 FNYEAQ (reference sequence). This CDR3 is CASSLASQSYEQYF. Here the CDR3 DNA reads TGTGCCAGCAGCTTAGCGAGTCAGTCCTACGAGCAGTACTTC. Complete variable domain (other parts from reference TRBV7-7 and TRBJ2-7): GAGVSQSPRYKVTKRGQDVTLRCDPISSHATLYWYQQALGQGPEFLTYFNYEAQPDKSGLPSDRFSAERPEGSISTLTIQRTEQRDSAMYRCASSLASQSYEQYFGPGTRLTVT.

The chain couples TRBV28 to TRBJ2-3, with D perhaps TRBD2 (6 bases). The CDR3 consists of 15 residues. Germline V gene sequence: CDR1 MDHEN, CDR2 SYDVKM. CDR3 sequence reads: CVSGGTLRSTDTQYF. The DNA for the CDR3 is TGTGTTTCGGGCGGGACCCTAAGGAGCACAGATACGCAGTATTTT.

About this clone itself: Additional DNA sequences in this sample encode the identical CDR3. CDR3 coding DNA: TGTGCCAGCAGCCTGGGACATCAGAACACTGAAGCTTTCTTT. Amino acid sequence: CASSLGHQNTEAFF. V is TRBV7-2 and J is TRBJ1-1; maybe TRBD1 (6 bases). CDR1 and CDR2 (germline): SGHTA, FQGNSA. Trimming took off 5 bases at V and 1 base at J, with 11 bases between the two ends. The CDR3 consists of 14 residues.